This T cell receptor beta chain was observed in a study of OX40 agonist ivuxolimab in advanced cancers. About the full investigation: Ivuxolimab was an agonistic, fully human IgG2 monoclonal antibody directed against OX40 (CD134), a costimulatory receptor. Intravenous ivuxolimab was administered to patients every 2 weeks at six dose levels: 0.01, 0.1, 0.3, 1.5, 3 and 10 mg/kg. Peripheral TCRbeta sequencing aimed to test whether ivuxolimab altered TCR sequence diversity and caused clonal T-cell expansion. Partial responses occurred in three dose-escalation patients, of whom one had hepatocellular carcinoma and two had cutaneous melanoma. Prior anti-PD-1, anti-PD-L1 or anti-CTLA-4 therapy was permitted, and 30% to 45% of dose-escalation patients had received checkpoint inhibitors. The paper covers the monotherapy dose-escalation part of the phase I ivuxolimab trial, which included N of about 56 patients. Among the 52 dose-escalation patients, around 20 had hepatocellular carcinoma, approximately 15 melanoma, 9 renal cell carcinoma and 9 head and neck cancer. A male proportion of 82.7% and a mean age of around 60 years, ranging from roughly 23 to 80, were recorded for the dose-escalation cohort.

To sequence the TCRbeta CDR3 region, genomic DNA was isolated from the sorted cells. TCRbeta CDR3 regions were sequenced using the immunoSEQ Assay. Entries here come from immuneACCESS through TCRdb and include only in-frame sequences with V and J called. Some clones fail to appear in such tables; in the studies checked, an unresolved V gene covers under half of the shortfall, and the cause of the remainder is unknown. Across this sample there are about 59,000 clones, with about 89% seen only once. About 0.41% of the sample rests with the top ten. Points on this clone: Its antigen has not been determined. It has no much larger one-base neighbor in the sample; base qualities were not kept.

On the study overall, not on this receptor specifically: Which antigens the clonally expanded peripheral T cells were specific for was not determined. In partial responders in the 0.1-3.0 mg/kg groups, normalized peripheral clonal expansion was found to be among the lowest, especially among CD8+ T cells. On average, CD8+ T cells showed more expanded clones than CD4+ T cells after ivuxolimab. At doses from 0.1 to 3.0 mg/kg, clonal expansion was seen in both CD4+ and CD8+ blood T cells between baseline and week 6. Low levels of normalized T-cell clonal expansion were also seen in some patients who did not respond.

The trial excluded patients who had a history of autoimmune disease or who were on systemic immunosuppression. In every dose cohort, peripheral blood was drawn for TCR sequencing at baseline, cycle 4 day 1, and cycle 7 day 1. Samples were obtained from an open-label, multicenter, first-in-human phase I dose-escalation trial of ivuxolimab. Adults with locally advanced or metastatic melanoma, renal cell, hepatocellular, or head and neck squamous cell carcinoma were enrolled in the trial. Before TCR sequencing, CD4+ T cells and CD8+ T cells from peripheral blood were sorted into separate populations. The CDR3, from cysteine to phenylalanine, totals 14 residues. CDR3 DNA only is kept here, 42 bases in frame from base 1. Relative to germline, V is missing 4 bases and J is missing 5 bases, with 6 bases of the junction outside any gene match. As encoded in the germline V gene, CDR1 is MNHNS while CDR2 is SASEGT.

This TCR was recovered from an adult with an advanced solid tumor such as melanoma, head and neck, liver or kidney cancer. The sequence joins TRBV6-1 to TRBJ2-7; 9 of the junction bases match TRBD1. This specimen was CD4+ or CD8+ T cells sorted from blood, taken in a trial of the OX40 agonist ivuxolimab. The DNA reads as follows: TGTGCCAGCAGTGCTACAGGGGGCGAGGACGAGCAGTACTTC. It is translated as CASSATGGEDEQYF.